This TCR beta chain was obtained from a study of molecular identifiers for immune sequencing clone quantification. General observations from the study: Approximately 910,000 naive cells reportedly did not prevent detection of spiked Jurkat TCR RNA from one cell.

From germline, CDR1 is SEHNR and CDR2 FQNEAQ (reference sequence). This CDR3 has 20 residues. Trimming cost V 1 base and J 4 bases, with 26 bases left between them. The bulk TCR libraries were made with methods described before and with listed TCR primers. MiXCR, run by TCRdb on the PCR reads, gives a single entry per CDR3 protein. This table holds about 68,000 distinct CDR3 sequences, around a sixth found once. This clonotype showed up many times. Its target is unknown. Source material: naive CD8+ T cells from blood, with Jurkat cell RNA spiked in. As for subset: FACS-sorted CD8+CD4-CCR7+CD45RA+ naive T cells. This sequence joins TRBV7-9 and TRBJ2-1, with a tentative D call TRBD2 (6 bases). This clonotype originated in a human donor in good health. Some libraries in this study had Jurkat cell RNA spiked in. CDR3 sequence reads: CASSLVRRDEAGHHYNEQFF. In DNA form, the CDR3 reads TGTGCCAGCAGCTTAGTTCGGCGGGATGAGGCCGGGCATCATTACAATGAGCAGTTCTTC.